Each of the 3 T cell receptor beta chains below was sequenced from the same sample in a study of blood T cell repertoires in COVID-19. Data came from immunoSEQ multiplex PCR; TCRdb stores just in-frame clones and leaves some out. In the table there are around 200,000 clones, more than 70% of which are singletons. The specimen sequenced was peripheral blood. All receptors derive from a man in his late teens or twenties with active or convalescent COVID-19.

The chain uses TRBV19 and TRBJ2-1; D perhaps matches TRBD2 (6 bases). Germline assignment: CDR1 LNHDA and CDR2 SQIVND (reference sequence). The CDR3 runs 13 residues. V was cut by 1 base and J by 7 bases, with 8 bases left in between. CDR3 bases: TGTGCCAGTAGTATAGTACGGGGGAATGAGCAGTTCTTC. Translated: CASSIVRGNEQFF.

The rearrangement joins TRBV7-6 to TRBJ2-1, with 10 bases aligning to TRBD2. The CDR3 totals 17 residues. The germline CDR1 and CDR2 sequences are SGHVS and FNYEAQ. J lost 0 bases, V lost 1 base, and 3 bases had no gene match. The CDR3, as DNA: TGTGCCAGCAGCTTAGGTGTAGCGGGGGGCTCCTACAATGAGCAGTTCTTC. As protein: CASSLGVAGGSYNEQFF.

In this sample, this clone turned up once. This rearrangement joins TRBV19 to TRBJ2-7; 7 bases match TRBD2. Germline assignment: CDR1 LNHDA and CDR2 SQIVND (reference sequence). The length of the CDR3 is 13 residues. V lost 4 bases to trimming and J lost 7 bases; unmatched junction nucleotides: 7. CDR3 coding DNA: TGTGCCAGTAGTAGCCTAGCGGCTAATGAGCAGTACTTC. It specifies CASSSLAANEQYF.